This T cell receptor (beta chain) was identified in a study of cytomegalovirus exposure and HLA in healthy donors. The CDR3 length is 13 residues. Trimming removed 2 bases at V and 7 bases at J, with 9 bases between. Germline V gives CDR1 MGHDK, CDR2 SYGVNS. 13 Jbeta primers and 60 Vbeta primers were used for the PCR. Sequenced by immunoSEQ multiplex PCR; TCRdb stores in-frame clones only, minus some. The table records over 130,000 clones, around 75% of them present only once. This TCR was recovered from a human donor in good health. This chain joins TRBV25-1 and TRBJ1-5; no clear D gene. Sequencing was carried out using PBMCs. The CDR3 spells CASSEKGGQPQHF. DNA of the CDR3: TGTGCCAGCAGTGAAAAAGGAGGCCAGCCCCAGCATTTT.